The 30 T cell receptor beta chains below all came from one sample that was sequenced in a study of CD8+CD57+ T cells in acquired aplastic anemia. Sequencing was done on patients that had shown CD8+CD57+ cell expansion by flow cytometry. TCR beta VDJ combinations and CDR3 sequences were profiled from genomic DNA. MiXCR was run by TCRdb on the reads, yielding one entry per CDR3 protein. Of 100,000 to 150,000 distinct CDR3 sequences listed, over 30% were seen once; the top ten hold about 2.7%. Source material: sorted CD4+, CD8+, or CD8+CD57+ T cells (not recorded which) from PBMCs. The receptors come from a human donor with aplastic anemia.

The chain recombines TRBV6-1 with TRBJ1-1; D unresolved. This CDR3 is 13 amino acids long. The germline CDR1 and CDR2 sequences are MNHNS and SASEGT. The V end lost 7 bases, the J end lost 3 bases, and 12 bases lay between the germline ends. The CDR3 sequence is CASTVAADTEAFF. CDR3 coding DNA: TGTGCCAGCACCGTGGCTGCGGACACTGAAGCTTTCTTT.

This clonotype was found many times. The genes are TRBV28 and TRBJ2-7, with no clear D. V was trimmed by 6 bases and J by 5 bases, leaving 23 bases between them. Germline V lookup: CDR1 MDHEN, CDR2 SYDVKM. The CDR3 sequence is 16 residues long. The CDR3 is CASRRSIPLRGNEQYF. CDR3 DNA: TGTGCCAGCAGAAGGAGCATTCCCCTACGTGGCAACGAGCAGTACTTC.

Concerning this clonotype itself: A much bigger clone sits one base away, suggesting this may be a read error. This chain connects TRBV9 to TRBJ2-1, with TRBD2 matching over 16 bases. The CDR3 is made up of 18 amino acids. The germline CDR1 and CDR2 sequences are SGDLS and YYNGEE. Written as DNA, the CDR3 is TGTGCCAGCAGCGCCGGGACTAGCGGGGGGGATTACGGCAATGAGCAGTCCTTC. Its protein product is CASSAGTSGGDYGNEQSF. The whole variable domain, remainder taken from reference TRBV9 and TRBJ2-1, is DSGVTQTPKHLITATGQRVTLRCSPRSGDLSVYWYQQSLDQGLQFLIQYYNGEERAKGNILERFSAQQFPDLHSELNLSSLELGDSALYFCASSAGTSGGDYGNEQSFGPGTRLTVL.

This clonotype was observed many times. The chain has TRBV27 and TRBJ2-3, with D perhaps TRBD1 (6 bases). Trimming took 4 bases from V and 2 from J, leaving 13 bases between them. CDR1 and CDR2 (germline): MNHEY, SMNVEV (reference sequence). This CDR3 is 15 amino acids long. The CDR3 region is CASSSPGHPTDTQYF. Written as DNA, the CDR3 is TGTGCCAGCAGTTCTCCGGGACACCCCACAGATACGCAGTATTTT.

This clonotype was observed at least ten times. The V and J genes are TRBV19 and TRBJ2-3, with a possible D match to TRBD1 (7 bases). The germline V and J ends were trimmed by 4 bases and 6 bases, with 14 bases remaining between them. The CDR3 extends over 14 amino acids. The germline V gene encodes CDR1 LNHDA and CDR2 SQIVND (reference sequence). The CDR3 sequence is CASSRSTGTDTQYF. The CDR3 DNA is TGTGCCAGTAGTAGGTCGACAGGGACTGATACGCAGTATTTT.

This clonotype occurred many times. The J gene is TRBJ1-4, the V gene TRBV7-2; tentative D call: TRBD1 (5 bases). Germline V CDR1 and CDR2: SGHTA, FQGNSA. Trimming pared 8 bases from V and 4 bases from J, leaving 14 bases between. The CDR3 spans 14 residues. CDR3 sequence: CASRMTENNEKLFF. CDR3 nucleotide sequence: TGTGCCAGCCGAATGACAGAAAATAATGAAAAACTGTTTTTT.

This clonotype was seen a single time. This rearrangement joins TRBV15 to TRBJ2-7; 9 nucleotides align to TRBD1. The CDR3 is 15 residues long. Germline CDR1 LNHNV, CDR2 YYDKDF (reference sequence). V gave up 3 bases and J gave up 4 bases; unmatched junction bases: 7. The CDR3 sequence: CATSRGGQGQYEQYF. In DNA form, the CDR3 reads TGTGCCACCAGCAGGGGGGGACAGGGCCAATACGAGCAGTACTTC.

This clonotype came up many times. The J gene is TRBJ1-2, the V gene TRBV6-1, with TRBD1 matching over 8 bases. V was pared by 8 bases and J by 7 bases, with 6 bases of the junction left unmatched. Germline-derived CDR1 and CDR2 are MNHNS and SASEGT. There are 12 residues in the CDR3. CDR3 protein: CASGRGLAGYTF. The CDR3 DNA sequence: TGTGCCAGCGGCAGGGGGCTTGCTGGCTACACCTTC.

In the case of this clonotype: One end of the junction is discordant with germline, which a read error may explain. The J gene is TRBJ2-2, the V gene TRBV10-3; D tentatively reads TRBD1 or TRBD2 (5 bases each). Germline V gives CDR1 ENHRY, CDR2 SYGVKD. This CDR3 region has 15 residues. CDR3: CATSGAGRNTEELFF. For the CDR3, the DNA is TGTGCCACCAGTGGGGCAGGGAGAAACACCGAGGAGCTGTTTTTT.

To note about this clonotype: A read error may be the cause here, since a much bigger clone is one base away. This chain links TRBV7-2 with TRBJ2-2; D might be TRBD2 (6 bases). V shed 4 bases and J shed 3 bases, with 12 bases lying between them. Germline V gene lookup returns CDR1 SGHTA and CDR2 FQGNSA. The CDR3 has 15 amino acids. The CDR3 bases are TGTGCCAGCAGCTGGACTAACGGAGACACCGGGGAGCTGTTTTTT. Translation gives CASSWTNGDTGELFF.

This clonotype was seen at least ten times. The chain employs TRBV24-1 and TRBJ2-2; no definite D call. V dropped 6 bases and J dropped 3 bases, with 7 bases sitting between them. Germline V CDR1 and CDR2: KGHDR, SFDVKD. The CDR3 length is 13 residues. CDR3 sequence reads: CATSPSHTGELFF. The CDR3 coding sequence is TGTGCCACCAGTCCTTCCCACACCGGGGAGCTGTTTTTT.

This clonotype has only a few counts. The rearrangement links TRBV19 to TRBJ2-1; 10 nucleotides agree with TRBD2. Germline CDR1 is LNHDA and CDR2 is SQIVND (reference sequence). Losses at the gene ends were 3 bases for V and 9 bases for J; bases not matched to a gene: 5. The CDR3 contains 14 residues. The CDR3: CASSITSGITEQFF. CDR3 in DNA: TGTGCCAGTAGTATCACTAGCGGGATTACTGAGCAGTTCTTC.

This clonotype has a count of ten or more. The J gene is TRBJ1-2, the V gene TRBV9, with 7 nucleotides matching TRBD1. The CDR3 is made up of 13 amino acids. The junction had 4 bases not matched to a gene; V was cut back by 4 bases and J by 4 bases. The germline gives CDR1 SGDLS, CDR2 YYNGEE. Here the CDR3 reads CASSPRTGYGYTF. CDR3 bases: TGTGCCAGCAGCCCACGGACAGGCTATGGCTACACCTTC.

This clonotype was detected many times. The chain couples TRBV4-3 to TRBJ1-5; possibly TRBD1 for D (5 bases). Germline V CDR1 and CDR2: LGHNA, YSLEER. The CDR3 spans 15 residues. V was clipped by 0 bases and J by 9 bases, with 15 bases between them. CDR3 region: CASSQDRGQGRPQHF. The CDR3 nucleotides read TGCGCCAGCAGCCAAGATAGGGGTCAGGGTCGGCCCCAGCATTTT.

A single count supports this clonotype. A much larger clone lies one base from this, so it may be a read error. The chain combines TRBV7-6 with TRBJ1-1; D not resolved. This CDR3 has 13 amino acids. Germline CDR1 reads SGHVS; CDR2 reads FNYEAQ. The CDR3 region is CASSRVRDTEAFF. CDR3 nucleotides: TGCGCCAGCAGCCGAGTTAGGGACACTGAAGCTTTCTTT.

This chain uses TRBV25-1 with TRBJ1-2; D unresolved. The germline V and J ends were trimmed by 1 base and 3 bases, with 9 bases remaining between them. Looked up from germline, CDR1 is MGHDK and CDR2 is SYGVNS. The CDR3 consists of 14 residues. Here the CDR3 reads CASSEFGWDYGYTF. CDR3 nucleotides: TGTGCCAGCAGTGAATTCGGCTGGGACTATGGCTACACCTTC.

Many counts were recorded for this clonotype. V is TRBV20-1 and J is TRBJ2-3; either TRBD1 or TRBD2 may supply D (5 bases each). V lost 6 bases and J 3 bases, leaving 10 bases between the germline ends. CDR3 length: 12 residues. Germline CDR1 and CDR2: DFQATT and SNEGSKA (reference sequence). This CDR3 is CSAPGPTDTQYF. In DNA form, the CDR3 reads TGCAGTGCACCGGGGCCGACAGATACGCAGTATTTT.

This clonotype was observed many times. The chain recombines TRBV6-5 with TRBJ1-2; D possibly corresponds to TRBD1 (5 bases). V dropped 0 bases and J dropped 3 bases, with 17 bases sitting between them. This CDR3 has 17 residues. Looked up from germline, CDR1 is MNHEY and CDR2 is SVGAGI. CDR3 amino acids: CASSYSWGKRVDYGYTF. The CDR3 bases are TGTGCCAGCAGTTACTCGTGGGGGAAGAGGGTGGACTATGGCTACACCTTC.

This clonotype was seen a handful of times. This chain uses TRBV28 with TRBJ1-2; 7 positions match TRBD1. This CDR3 comprises 16 residues. Germline lookup yields CDR1 MDHEN and CDR2 SYDVKM. With V trimmed by 5 bases and J by 3 bases, 12 bases remained unmatched. The CDR3 sequence: CASSRWTGTADYGYTF. The CDR3 DNA reads TGTGCCAGCAGTAGATGGACAGGTACAGCTGACTATGGCTACACCTTC.

The gene calls are TRBV9 and TRBJ1-5, with unresolved D. Germline V gene data show CDR1 as SGDLS and CDR2 as YYNGEE. V was pared by 0 bases and J by 4 bases, with 11 bases between. The CDR3 is 15 amino acids. In nucleotides, the CDR3 is TGTGCCAGCAGCGTAGGAGATGGCCCTAATCAGCCCCAGCATTTT. Translating it yields CASSVGDGPNQPQHF.

This clonotype was detected ten times or more. The chain is built from TRBV14 and TRBJ2-5, with D perhaps matching TRBD1 (7 bases). The CDR3 extends over 14 amino acids. Germline V gene sequence: CDR1 SGHDN, CDR2 FVKESK. With 4 bases removed from V and 4 bases from J, the gap between germline ends came to 13 bases. The CDR3 coding sequence is TGTGCCAGCAGCCGAAACAGGGGAGGAGAGACCCAGTACTTC. Encoded protein: CASSRNRGGETQYF.

In this sample, this clonotype turned up many times. Its ends do not fully match the called genes, so a read error is possible. The chain uses TRBV6-1 and TRBJ1-3; D ambiguous. Germline V gives CDR1 MNHNS, CDR2 SASEGT. The CDR3 has 13 residues. The CDR3 coding sequence is TGTGCCAGCATTGAAAGCTCTGGAAACACCATATATTTT. This gives the protein CASIESSGNTIYF.

Ten or more counts support this clonotype. The V call is TRBV19, the J call TRBJ2-1; the D call may be TRBD1 or TRBD2 (5 bases each). This CDR3 has 13 amino acids. Trimming took 5 bases from V and 15 from J, leaving 20 bases between them. The germline CDR1 and CDR2 sequences are LNHDA and SQIVND (reference sequence). The chain's CDR3 is CASSGGQPRDPFF. In DNA, the CDR3 is TGTGCCAGTAGTGGAGGACAACCCCGGGACCCGTTCTTC.

The rearrangement uses TRBV29-1 and TRBJ1-1, with D possibly matching TRBD1 (5 bases). This CDR3 contains 13 residues. Germline V gene lookup returns CDR1 SQVTM and CDR2 ANQGSEA. The V and J ends lost 8 bases and 0 bases respectively, with 13 bases between them. In DNA, the CDR3 is TGCAGCCCACAGGCCGGGATGAACACTGAAGCTTTCTTT. Translated: CSPQAGMNTEAFF.

This clonotype was recorded at least ten times. The chain carries TRBV5-1 and TRBJ2-1, with TRBD1 identical over 9 bases. The germline V gene has CDR1 SGHRS and CDR2 YFSETQ. The CDR3 runs to 15 residues. The trim removed 4 bases at V and 4 bases at J, leaving 6 bases unmatched. CDR3 in amino acids: CASSPRTGAYNEQFF. The CDR3, as DNA: TGCGCCAGCAGCCCAAGGACAGGGGCTTACAATGAGCAGTTCTTC.

This rearrangement joins TRBV29-1 to TRBJ2-1; 7 nucleotides line up with TRBD1. Unmatched junction bases numbered 9, after V lost 7 bases and J lost 9 bases. The CDR3 totals 12 residues. Germline lookup yields CDR1 SQVTM and CDR2 ANQGSEA. CDR3 bases: TGCAGCGGGTCGACAGGGTGGAGTGAGCAGTTCTTC. This translates into CSGSTGWSEQFF.

In this sample, this clonotype turned up a few times. The chain has TRBV29-1 and TRBJ1-1, with 8 bases fitting TRBD1. Germline loops: CDR1 SQVTM, CDR2 ANQGSEA. Trimming removed 7 bases from V and 4 bases from J; junction bases left unmatched: 5. The CDR3 is 12 amino acids. CDR3 sequence: CSGGQGSTEAFF. CDR3 DNA: TGCAGCGGCGGACAGGGTAGCACTGAAGCTTTCTTT.

As regards this clonotype: This may be a read error: a much more frequent sequence differs by one nucleotide. The genes are TRBV28 and TRBJ1-6; the D gene is possibly TRBD1 (5 bases). The V end lost 5 bases, the J end lost 5 bases, and 13 bases lay between the germline ends. The CDR3 has 15 residues. The germline CDR1 and CDR2 sequences are MDHEN and SYDVKM. The CDR3 DNA sequence: TGTGCCAGCAGTCTACGACAGATGAATAATTCACCCCTCCACTTT. Translating gives CASSLRQMNNSPLHF.

This chain links TRBV7-4 with TRBJ2-3; no definite D call. The CDR3 consists of 13 residues. V lost 7 bases and J lost 6, with 14 bases in between. Per the germline V gene, CDR1 is SGHVT and CDR2 is SQSDAQ. CDR3 nucleotides: TGTGCCAGCACCCCTTCCTCGTACGATACGCAGTATTTT. Its protein is CASTPSSYDTQYF.

This clonotype was counted once. The CDR3 is CASSERGSSYQPQHF. The DNA for the CDR3 is TGTGCCAGCAGTGAAAGGGGGTCCTCTTATCAGCCCCAGCATTTT. The chain joins TRBV2 to TRBJ1-5; TRBD1 is a possible D gene (6 bases). Germline loops: CDR1 SNHLY, CDR2 FYNNEI. V was cut by 2 bases and J by 5 bases, with 13 bases left in between. CDR3 length equals 15 residues. Together with reference TRBV2 and TRBJ1-5, the CDR3 gives the full variable domain: EPEVTQTPSHQVTQMGQEVILRCVPISNHLYFYWYRQILGQKVEFLVSFYNNEISEKSEIFDDQFSVERPDGSNFTLKIRSTKLEDSAMYFCASSERGSSYQPQHFGDGTRLSIL.